These T cell receptor beta chains were read from a single sample in a study of PD-1 blockade in classical Hodgkin lymphoma. Assay used: immunoSEQ multiplex PCR; TCRdb lists only in-frame clones, some missing. The sample lists tens of thousands of clones; 90% were seen once. Sequencing was performed on peripheral blood mononuclear cells (PBMCs), taken before the fourth cycle of nivolumab. The receptors come from a human donor with classical Hodgkin lymphoma. Both conserved end residues are part of each CDR3.

V	J	CDR3
TRBV2	TRBJ2-7	CASRKLFGLANEQYF
TRBV28	TRBJ1-3	CASSSPEAGGHTIYF
TRBV19	TRBJ2-2	CASSPLDRWAVGELFF
TRBV19	TRBJ1-6	CASSRGRTSSYNSPLHF
TRBV25-1	TRBJ1-5	CASSAAGNQPQHF
TRBV5-1	TRBJ1-4	CASSLDTRATNEKLFF
TRBV11-3	TRBJ2-7	CASSLVLFGVFGTNNYEQYF
TRBV29-1	TRBJ1-2	CSGQTGPGSTF
TRBV2	TRBJ1-4	CASSEARRYNEKLFF
TRBV11-3	TRBJ2-5	CASSFSQQETQYF
TRBV18	TRBJ2-4	CASSLQGPGPGDIQYF
TRBV29-1	TRBJ1-2	CSVEKGNYGYTF
TRBV19	TRBJ1-2	CASSINGGIPAGYTF
TRBV28	TRBJ1-2	CASSIPRPGANYGYTF
TRBV5-4	TRBJ2-3	CASSLVSRQASTDTQYF
TRBV5-4	TRBJ2-3	CASSLPGAGGTDTQYF
TRBV7-2	TRBJ1-5	CASSFSGDQPQHF
TRBV7-9	TRBJ2-7	CASSLGGLNYEQYF
TRBV6-5	TRBJ2-5	CASQSHTAHQETQYF
TRBV7-9	TRBJ2-3	CASSLEPRADTQYF
TRBV21-1	TRBJ1-2	CASSKDTHGYTF
TRBV11-3	TRBJ2-2	CASSLRKGTNTGELFF
TRBV28	TRBJ2-1	CASTRTLVKYNEQFF
TRBV21-1	TRBJ2-1	CASSKADRVYNEQFF
TRBV10-1	TRBJ2-1	CASSEGQGYNEQFF
TRBV5-1	TRBJ2-5	CASSLFRGSQETQYF
TRBV27	TRBJ1-2	CASSLARDYGYTF
TRBV20-1	TRBJ2-7	CSLPGSYEQYF
TRBV6-5	TRBJ1-1	CASSYVGQLNTEAFF
TRBV6-6	TRBJ1-2	CASSSTGGRDGYTF
TRBV9	TRBJ2-2	CASSTYTGELFF
TRBV5-1	TRBJ1-5	CASSSDRVQPQHF
TRBV6-5	TRBJ1-2	CASSRWTEGGYTF
TRBV19	TRBJ2-2	CASSPGWTQRDTGELFF
TRBV14	TRBJ2-4	CASSQVGLAKNIQYF
TRBV7-2	TRBJ1-5	CASSLGVSGAYNQPQHF
TRBV6-5	TRBJ1-2	CASSYLDRPGGYTF
TRBV18	TRBJ2-1	CASSPPGFSGGDNEQFF
TRBV6-5	TRBJ1-6	CASSQRGPNSPLHF
TRBV28	TRBJ1-3	CASSFGEGAGNTIYF
TRBV30	TRBJ2-5	CAWSLERMETQYF
TRBV7-2	TRBJ2-5	CASSGGLGQETQYF
TRBV4-2	TRBJ2-7	CASSPQASPGTISYEQYF
TRBV5-1	TRBJ2-3	CASSLSGVSTDTQYF
TRBV11-3	TRBJ2-7	CASSSGYEQYF
TRBV29-1	TRBJ1-4	CSAGHILEKLFF
TRBV5-6	TRBJ1-6	CASKGQGAGSPLHF
TRBV6-5	TRBJ1-1	CASSLGGPSNTEAFF